This TCR beta chain was sequenced for a study of PD-1 blockade in classical Hodgkin lymphoma. Details on this clone: Its antigen is unknown.

The V segment lost 5 bases and the J segment 0 bases; nucleotides outside the gene matches: 7. The CDR3 length is 16 residues. Germline CDR1 reads SGHVS; CDR2 reads FNYEAQ. Whole-study findings and limits: Reasons behind the repertoire differences stay unclear, perhaps disease activity or earlier therapy. Partial responders and progressors had significantly lower baseline TCR diversity. Reports described newly diagnosed patients as having lower baseline TCR diversity than healthy donors.

Method: immunoSEQ multiplex PCR; TCRdb's copy keeps in-frame clones and lacks some. The sample lists some 90,000 clones; 78% were seen once. As to time point: cycle 4 day 1 (C4D1), after five to seven weeks of nivolumab. Each patient's relapse followed autologous stem cell transplantation, and brentuximab vedotin exposure varied. Under best response, outcomes were complete response, partial response or progressive disease. The gene calls are TRBV7-6 and TRBJ2-3; 8 bases align to TRBD2. The sequence was obtained from a human donor with classical Hodgkin lymphoma. The starting material was peripheral blood mononuclear cells (PBMCs), obtained before the fourth cycle of nivolumab. In nucleotides, the CDR3 is TGTGCCAGCAGCCGAAATAGCGGGACTAGCACAGATACGCAGTATTTT. Translated, it gives CASSRNSGTSTDTQYF.